Following are 18 T cell receptor beta chains from one sample sequenced in a study of blood T cells in healthy people across ages. A J-beta primer mix and a sample-barcoded 5' primer were used in a second PCR of roughly 6 to 11 cycles. TCRdb re-analysed the 5' RACE reads in MiXCR, keeping a single row per CDR3 protein. The sample consists of fewer than 2,000,000 distinct CDR3 sequences, about 39% of them appearing once. Sequencing used blood. These receptors were taken from a human donor in good health.

The CDR3 here is CASSFQPRLAGGTDTQYF. CDR3 sequence (DNA): TGTGCCAGCAGTTTCCAACCTCGACTAGCGGGGGGTACAGATACGCAGTATTTT. This chain links TRBV12-3 or TRBV12-4 with TRBJ2-3, with 13 bases that match TRBD2. This CDR3 region has 18 residues. Unmatched junction bases numbered 9, after V lost 3 bases and J lost 3 bases.

The gene calls are TRBV6-6 and TRBJ2-7; D possibly corresponds to TRBD1 (6 bases). Germline CDR1 and CDR2: MNHNY and SVGAGI (reference sequence). The CDR3 extends over 14 amino acids. V lost 6 bases and J lost 1, with 13 bases in between. The CDR3 region is CASSAGTNSYEQYF. CDR3 coding DNA: TGTGCCAGCAGCGCCGGGACAAATTCCTACGAGCAGTACTTC.

This clonotype was counted between two and nine times. The chain combines TRBV9 with TRBJ2-7; 7 bases match TRBD2. This CDR3 is 15 amino acids long. Germline CDR1 is SGDLS and CDR2 is YYNGEE. V lost 0 bases, J lost 0 bases, and 3 bases stayed unmatched. CDR3 in DNA: TGTGCCAGCAGCGTAGGCGGGGGATTCTCCTACGAGCAGTACTTC. The encoded protein is CASSVGGGFSYEQYF.

This clonotype has a count of ten or more. The V call is TRBV29-1, the J call TRBJ1-5; D may be TRBD1 (5 bases). The V gene lost 4 bases and the J gene lost 6 bases, with 10 bases spanning the gap. Per the germline V gene, CDR1 is SQVTM and CDR2 is ANQGSEA. This CDR3 spans 12 amino acids. The CDR3 nucleotides are TGCAGCGTTGGGGGGGAAGGTCAGCCCCAGCATTTT. Protein: CSVGGEGQPQHF.

The genes are TRBV9 and TRBJ2-5, with D maybe TRBD2 (6 bases). Trimming shortened V by 4 bases and J by 4 bases, and 14 bases separated the two germline ends. CDR3 length equals 14 residues. Germline-derived CDR1 and CDR2 are SGDLS and YYNGEE. CDR3 sequence (DNA): TGTGCCAGCAGCCCAAATCTAGCGCCAGAGACCCAGTACTTC. As protein: CASSPNLAPETQYF.

V and J are TRBV5-5 and TRBJ1-2; D call uncertain. V was cut by 4 bases and J by 1 base, with 11 bases left in between. The CDR3 length is 14 residues. Germline assignment: CDR1 SGHKS and CDR2 YYEKEE (reference sequence). The CDR3 coding sequence is TGTGCCAGCAGCCCAATGCGGAGTAACTATGGCTACACCTTC. Amino acids: CASSPMRSNYGYTF.

V usage is TRBV4-3 and J usage is TRBJ1-2, with no clear D. The V gene lost 0 bases and the J gene lost 3 bases, with 11 bases spanning the gap. From germline, CDR1 is LGHNA and CDR2 YSLEER. The CDR3 consists of 15 residues. The CDR3 here is CASSQERQAYYGYTF. DNA for the CDR3: TGCGCCAGCAGCCAAGAGAGGCAGGCCTACTATGGCTACACCTTC.

This clonotype was recorded a few times. The V gene is TRBV5-1, the J gene TRBJ2-2, with TRBD1 matching 7 bases. This CDR3 contains 12 residues. V lost 5 bases to trimming and J lost 9 bases; unmatched junction nucleotides: 4. CDR1 SGHRS and CDR2 YFSETQ come from the germline V gene. CDR3 nucleotide sequence: TGCGCCAGCAGATGGACAGGAAGGGAGCTGTTTTTT. Residues: CASRWTGRELFF.

The J gene is TRBJ1-6, the V gene TRBV7-8, with D unclear. V was shortened by 1 base and J by 7 bases, with 11 bases between the two germline ends. Per the germline V gene, CDR1 is SGHVS and CDR2 is FQNEAQ. This CDR3 is 15 amino acids long. CDR3 bases: TGTGCCAGCAGCTTAGGGGTTCAAGGGAATTCACCCCTCCACTTT. Protein product: CASSLGVQGNSPLHF.

This clonotype was seen a handful of times. The V call is TRBV20-1, the J call TRBJ1-1; D not certain. CDR1 is DFQATT and CDR2 is SNEGSKA in the germline V gene (reference sequence). This CDR3 is built from 15 residues. Trimming removed 0 bases from V and 7 bases from J, with 18 bases in between. The CDR3 loop reads CSARDGGSPSIEAFF. CDR3 nucleotides: TGCAGTGCTAGAGATGGAGGCAGCCCCTCCATTGAAGCTTTCTTT.

A word on this clonotype: Being one base from a much bigger clone, this may be a read error. The chain joins TRBV10-3 to TRBJ2-4; TRBD2 might be the D (6 bases). Matching the DNA end better, TRBJ2-7 makes the J call doubtful. Germline V lookup: CDR1 ENHRY, CDR2 SYGVKD. The CDR3 is made up of 13 amino acids. The CDR3 DNA reads TGTGCCATCAACGGGGGACGAACCTACGAGCAGTACTTC. This sequence encodes CAINGGRTYEQYF.

Comment on this clonotype: One end of the junction does not line up with germline, which may come from a read error. This chain uses TRBV7-3 with TRBJ2-3; 9 bases match TRBD2. This CDR3 contains 16 residues. Germline CDR1 is SGHTA and CDR2 is FQGTGA. CDR3 nucleotides: TGTGCCAGCAGCTCTCCCGCGGGGGGGCCTGAAGATGCGCAGTATTTT. Translation gives CASSSPAGGPEDAQYF.

The chain recombines TRBV12-3 or TRBV12-4 with TRBJ1-4; TRBD1 agrees at 10 bases. This CDR3 is built from 14 residues. The V and J ends lost 6 bases and 7 bases, in that order; junction bases with no gene match: 5. The CDR3 DNA reads TGTGCCAGCAGATTGGGACAGGGGCTTGAAAAACTGTTTTTT. This sequence encodes CASRLGQGLEKLFF.

This clonotype was detected only a few times. The gene calls are TRBV6-5 and TRBJ1-2; 7 bases map to TRBD1. V was clipped by 5 bases and J by 8 bases; unmatched bases: 5. The CDR3 runs 12 residues. Per germline, CDR1 MNHEY and CDR2 SVGAGI. The CDR3 nucleotides are TGTGCCAGCAGTAATAACAGGGGAGGCTACACCTTC. Translating it yields CASSNNRGGYTF.

V is TRBV5-1 and J is TRBJ1-2; 11 bases are a match to TRBD1. The CDR3 runs 15 residues. CDR1 is SGHRS and CDR2 is YFSETQ in the germline V gene. Trimming removed 3 bases from V and 6 bases from J; junction bases left unmatched: 7. The CDR3: CASSSGQGAPHGYTF. The CDR3 coding sequence is TGCGCCAGCAGCTCTGGACAGGGGGCGCCCCATGGCTACACCTTC.

A remark on this clonotype: The germline gene is not matched at one end of the junction; a read error may be the cause. The V gene is TRBV28, the J gene TRBJ2-7; 14 nucleotides line up with TRBD2. Germline V CDR1 and CDR2: MDHEN, SYDVKM. The CDR3 is 15 amino acids. The CDR3 spells CACSLRGLAGDEQYF. DNA for the CDR3: TGTGCCTGCAGTTTAAGGGGACTAGCGGGGGACGAGCAGTACTTC.

This clonotype has just a few counts. This sequence joins TRBV6-2 or TRBV6-3 and TRBJ2-5; no reliable D call. CDR3 length: 13 residues. The germline CDR1 and CDR2 sequences are MNHEY and SVGEGT. Trimming took off 6 bases at V and 5 bases at J, with 13 bases between the two ends. CDR3 sequence: CASSLTRAETQYF. CDR3 coding DNA: TGTGCCAGCAGCTTAACTCGAGCGGAGACCCAGTACTTC.

In this sample, this clonotype turned up a few times. The chain uses TRBV6-5 and TRBJ1-2; D is undetermined. The CDR3 length is 16 residues. Germline V lookup: CDR1 MNHEY, CDR2 SVGAGI. The ends were cut back, 2 bases at V and 0 bases at J, with 13 bases in the middle. This CDR3 reads CASSYEADRTNYGYTF. The DNA for the CDR3 is TGTGCCAGCAGTTACGAGGCAGACCGAACTAACTATGGCTACACCTTC.